This entry features one T cell receptor beta chain sequence. Its antigen target is currently unknown. No quality values exist for individual bases; no much larger clone is one base distant. Counted from cysteine to phenylalanine, this CDR3 has 13 amino acids. Only the CDR3 portion is preserved as DNA: 39 bases, with reading frame beginning at the first base. V lost 5 bases and J lost 4 bases; the stretch between them is 9 bases long. Based on the germline V gene, the CDR1 and CDR2 sequences are MRHNA and SNTAGT. The library was made by the immunoSEQ multiplex PCR assay. T cell repertoires were profiled by deep sequencing of rearranged TCR beta loci, alongside multiparametric flow cytometry. TCRdb took over this immuneACCESS table, retaining in-frame rearrangements with V and J assigned. Such tables are incomplete; in checked studies, under half of the missing clones stem from an unresolved V gene, and the remainder is unexplained. The sample contains approximately 170,000 clones, around nine tenths of them found a single time. The top ten hold approximately 4.6% of the sample.

These data belong to a study of lymphopenia after photon versus proton radiotherapy (dated by TCRdb to the late 2010s). Regarding the study in general: The study compared the immunological effects of photon versus proton radiation therapy in patients with gastrointestinal tumors who developed high-grade lymphopenia. The cohort comprised some 20 patients with gastrointestinal tumors who received either photon or proton therapy and then developed lymphopenia. The goal of the study was to characterize the differences between the two radiation modalities in how they affect the immune system.

General findings and caveats noted by the study authors: During treatment, patients who received proton therapy stayed relatively stable, whereas patients who received photon therapy lost naive T cells and TCR diversity and gained effector/memory populations. The authors looked at the survival association only in patients who died, and they framed better survival with proton therapy as a possibility rather than a demonstrated result. After the lymphocyte count nadir, repertoires from photon-treated patients showed oligoclonal expansion, particularly of CD8+ Temra cells, and this expansion drove the decline in diversity. Across the cohort, among patients who died, a greater drop in TCR diversity after the nadir was inversely correlated with overall survival time.

Recombination linked TRBV6-4 to TRBJ2-1; TRBD1 is possibly the D segment (5 matching bases). The material was peripheral blood, obtained from a patient treated with photon-based radiotherapy. This clonotype was sampled from a man over 45 with gastric cancer. The DNA sequence is as follows: TGTGCCAGCAGTCTCGACAGTTACAATGAGCAGTTCTTC. Protein translation: CASSLDSYNEQFF.